One and the same sample provided the 29 T cell receptor beta chains below, sequenced in a study of T cells in Graves' hyperthyroidism and ophthalmopathy. Amplified regions were TCR beta CDR3 sequences from RNA transcripts. The TCR CDR3 first-round RT-PCR relied on the HTBI primer set. TCRdb independently ran MiXCR on the multiplex PCR reads; one entry per CDR3 protein. This table has approximately 690,000 distinct CDR3 sequences, about 14% appearing once. What was sequenced was blood. The origin of the receptors is a woman between 50 and 59 years old with Graves' ophthalmopathy.

This clonotype was recorded at least ten times. The chain recombines TRBV5-1 with TRBJ2-3; 7 bases are a match to TRBD1. CDR3 length equals 17 residues. The V segment lost 0 bases and the J segment 2 bases; nucleotides outside the gene matches: 9. Germline values: CDR1 SGHRS, CDR2 YFSETQ. For the CDR3, the DNA is TGCGCCAGCAGCTTGGACGGACAGGTCCTAGCCACAGATACGCAGTATTTT. Translated, it gives CASSLDGQVLATDTQYF.

This clonotype was found many times. The chain combines TRBV30 with TRBJ2-7; D might be TRBD1 (6 bases). Per germline, CDR1 GTSNPN and CDR2 SVGIG (reference sequence). The CDR3 loop spans 11 amino acids. V lost 4 bases to trimming and J lost 2 bases, with 6 bases between them. This chain's CDR3 is CAWTGAYEQYF. The CDR3 DNA follows: TGTGCCTGGACAGGGGCCTACGAGCAGTACTTC. Full variable domain (outside the CDR3, taken from reference TRBV30 and TRBJ2-7): SQTIHQWPATLVQPVGSPLSLECTVEGTSNPNLYWYRQAAGRGLQLLFYSVGIGQISSEVPQNLSASRPQDRQFILSSKKLLLSDSGFYLCAWTGAYEQYFGPGTRLTVT.

This clonotype appeared many times. The V call is TRBV28, the J call TRBJ2-1, with D perhaps matching TRBD1 or TRBD2 (6 bases each). Germline V gene lookup returns CDR1 MDHEN and CDR2 SYDVKM. V lost 3 bases and J lost 4, with 10 bases in between. CDR3 length equals 14 residues. DNA of the CDR3: TGTGCCAGCAGTTTGGGGGGACAATACAATGAGCAGTTCTTC. Protein sequence: CASSLGGQYNEQFF.

This clonotype came up many times. The V and J genes are TRBV20-1 and TRBJ2-7; the match to TRBD2 covers 10 bases. The CDR3 has 15 residues. The ends lost 0 bases at V and 7 bases at J; junction bases unmatched: 9. The germline V gene encodes CDR1 DFQATT and CDR2 SNEGSKA (reference sequence). CDR3 sequence: CSARDRRLAGVEQYF. CDR3 coding DNA: TGCAGTGCTAGAGATCGGCGGCTAGCGGGAGTTGAGCAGTACTTC.

V and J are TRBV5-6 and TRBJ2-5, with 10 bases matching TRBD1. Trimming cost V 4 bases and J 2 bases; bases outside gene matches: 5. This CDR3 is 15 amino acids long. The germline V gene encodes CDR1 SGHDT and CDR2 YYEEEE. The CDR3 is CASSRTGQGQETQYF. The CDR3 DNA sequence: TGTGCCAGCAGCCGAACGGGACAGGGGCAAGAGACCCAGTACTTC.

For this clonotype: This could be a read error, since a much larger clone is one nucleotide away. This chain uses TRBV27 with TRBJ1-1, with D hard to call. The CDR3 is 15 residues long. V lost 4 bases to trimming and J lost 1 base, with 13 bases between them. CDR1 MNHEY and CDR2 SMNVEV come from the germline V gene (reference sequence). The CDR3 sequence is CASSSLGSGNTEAFF. The CDR3 nucleotides are TGTGCCAGCAGTTCACTGGGGAGTGGGAACACTGAAGCTTTCTTT.

This clonotype was detected ten times or more. The CDR3, as DNA: TGTGCCAGCTCGCCCTATAGGGACGAGCAGTACTTC. This encodes CASSPYRDEQYF. The rearrangement joins TRBV18 to TRBJ2-7, with D hard to call. This CDR3 region has 12 residues. The germline V and J ends were trimmed by 6 bases and 5 bases, with 11 bases remaining between them. The germline gives CDR1 KGHSH, CDR2 LQKENI.

This clonotype appeared many times. This chain connects TRBV6-1 to TRBJ1-2; TRBD1 matches at 9 bases. This CDR3 comprises 16 residues. In germline, CDR1 is MNHNS, CDR2 SASEGT. The V gene end was trimmed by 6 bases and the J gene end by 0 bases; junction bases not matched to a gene: 8. The CDR3 is CASSVTGGQTNYGYTF. As DNA, the CDR3 is TGTGCCAGCAGCGTGACAGGGGGTCAGACTAACTATGGCTACACCTTC.

There are a few counts of this clonotype. This chain links TRBV4-3 with TRBJ2-4; weak D call: TRBD1 (5 bases). This CDR3 comprises 17 residues. CDR1 is LGHNA, CDR2 YSLEER, per germline. With 0 bases removed from V and 4 bases from J, the gap between germline ends came to 16 bases. The chain's CDR3 is CASSQERGLGRKNIQYF. In DNA form, the CDR3 reads TGCGCCAGCAGCCAAGAAAGGGGCCTAGGCAGGAAAAACATTCAGTACTTC.

This clonotype was observed many times. This chain uses TRBV7-9 with TRBJ2-2; 10 bases are a match to TRBD1. This CDR3 is built from 16 residues. Per the germline V gene, CDR1 is SEHNR and CDR2 is FQNEAQ (reference sequence). Trimming cost V 5 bases and J 4 bases; bases outside gene matches: 7. The CDR3 region has the DNA TGTGCCAGCAGCAATAGACAGGGGGCGAGCACCGGGGAGCTGTTTTTT. This gives the protein CASSNRQGASTGELFF.

This clonotype occurred many times. V is TRBV7-9 and J is TRBJ2-1; the match to TRBD2 covers 10 bases. V was pared by 2 bases and J by 4 bases, with 17 bases of the junction left unmatched. Germline V CDR1 and CDR2: SEHNR, FQNEAQ (reference sequence). The CDR3 runs to 20 residues. The CDR3 bases are TGTGCCAGCAGCTTAACATCCTTCGGGGGACTAGCGCCCGAATACAATGAGCAGTTCTTC. The encoded protein is CASSLTSFGGLAPEYNEQFF.

In this sample, this clonotype turned up many times. The CDR3 coding sequence is TGCGCCAGCAGGGACGCGGCGGGCATACGAACTAGCGGGAGTAGTAATGAGCAGTTCTTC. Translation: CASRDAAGIRTSGSSNEQFF. V usage is TRBV10-2 and J usage is TRBJ2-1, with 11 bases that match TRBD2. Germline V gene sequence: CDR1 WSHSY, CDR2 SAAADI. The ends lost 6 bases at V and 7 bases at J; junction bases unmatched: 23. This CDR3 is 20 amino acids long.

Many counts were recorded for this clonotype. V and J are TRBV6-2 or TRBV6-3 and TRBJ2-1; TRBD1 matches 7 bases. Germline CDR1 MNHEY, CDR2 SVGEGT. The CDR3 extends over 14 amino acids. V trimming: 2 bases; J trimming: 12 bases; junction bases outside the gene matches: 10. The CDR3 sequence: CASSYPWTGRGQFF. The CDR3 DNA reads TGTGCCAGCAGTTACCCGTGGACAGGTCGGGGGCAGTTCTTC.

The chain links TRBV2 to TRBJ1-1, with D maybe TRBD1 (5 bases). Between the trimmed V and J ends, which lost 4 bases and 5 bases, there was a span of 14 bases. The CDR3 covers 14 residues. The V gene's germline CDR1 is SNHLY and CDR2 FYNNEI. CDR3 DNA: TGTGCCAGCAGTGGGAACGGGTGGGGGACTGAAGCTTTCTTT. Protein sequence: CASSGNGWGTEAFF.

This clonotype was seen many times. The rearrangement links TRBV29-1 to TRBJ2-7; perhaps TRBD1 as D (5 bases). The CDR3 contains 14 residues. Per the germline V gene, CDR1 is SQVTM and CDR2 is ANQGSEA. V was trimmed by 2 bases and J by 2 bases, leaving 13 bases between them. Written as DNA, the CDR3 is TGCAGCGTTGAACTTAGGCAGGGCACCTACGAGCAGTACTTC. This encodes CSVELRQGTYEQYF.

The chain carries TRBV5-1 and TRBJ2-3, with TRBD2 identical over 11 bases. Germline CDR1 is SGHRS and CDR2 is YFSETQ. The CDR3 runs to 18 residues. Trimming took 1 base from V and 6 from J; bases not matched to a gene: 13. The CDR3 region has the DNA TGCGCCAGCAGCTTGCAGGGACTAGCGGTTCGCACTTTGGATACGCAGTATTTT. Its protein product is CASSLQGLAVRTLDTQYF.

The chain links TRBV5-1 to TRBJ2-7, with 9 bases that match TRBD2. Looked up from germline, CDR1 is SGHRS and CDR2 is YFSETQ. V was pared by 0 bases and J by 0 bases, with 13 bases of the junction left unmatched. The CDR3 runs to 19 residues. CDR3 loop: CASSLGFRSGSSSSYEQYF. The CDR3 DNA is TGCGCCAGCAGCTTGGGCTTTCGTAGCGGGAGTTCGAGCTCCTACGAGCAGTACTTC.

This clonotype was found many times. This chain uses TRBV28 with TRBJ1-1, with D possibly being TRBD1 (6 bases). Germline assignment: CDR1 MDHEN and CDR2 SYDVKM. The CDR3 totals 17 residues. V lost 3 bases and J 1 base, leaving 18 bases between the germline ends. The CDR3 DNA is TGTGCCAGCAGTTTCCCGGGGGGCGAGATAGGGAACACTGAAGCTTTCTTT. Encoded protein: CASSFPGGEIGNTEAFF.

This clonotype was counted ten times or more. The chain has TRBV19 and TRBJ2-2; perhaps TRBD1 as D (5 bases). The CDR3 has 18 residues. The V end was cut by 4 bases, the J end by 0 bases, with 18 bases between. CDR1 LNHDA and CDR2 SQIVND come from the germline V gene (reference sequence). The CDR3 reads CASSKPVWQGANTGELFF. The CDR3 DNA follows: TGTGCCAGTAGTAAACCTGTATGGCAGGGCGCGAACACCGGGGAGCTGTTTTTT.

The genes are TRBV7-3 and TRBJ2-3; 7 bases map to TRBD2. The CDR3 is 18 residues long. Germline CDR1 is SGHTA and CDR2 is FQGTGA. The V segment lost 4 bases and the J segment 3 bases; nucleotides outside the gene matches: 16. In DNA form, the CDR3 reads TGTGCCAGCAGCTCCACCTCCAGGACTTGGCGGGAGACAGATACGCAGTATTTT. Translation: CASSSTSRTWRETDTQYF.

The J gene is TRBJ2-7, the V gene TRBV5-6; D gene uncertain. This CDR3 contains 14 residues. V was trimmed by 5 bases and J by 7 bases, leaving 19 bases between them. Germline V CDR1 and CDR2: SGHDT, YYEEEE. CDR3 sequence (DNA): TGTGCCAGCAGGTTTGCTCATTGGTCCGGGGAGCAGTACTTC. Its protein product is CASRFAHWSGEQYF.

On this clonotype: Here the CDR3 omits its conserved ending phenylalanine or tryptophan, so a read error is the likely source. V is TRBV10-2 and J is TRBJ1-4, with 9 bases matching TRBD1. Germline CDR1 reads WSHSY; CDR2 reads SAAADI. This CDR3 is 14 amino acids long. Trimming cost V 5 bases and J 7 bases; bases outside gene matches: 5. The CDR3 sequence: CASSNTGGGEKLFS. In DNA form, the CDR3 reads TGCGCCAGCAGTAACACAGGGGGCGGTGAAAAACTGTTTTCT.

CDR3 in amino acids: CASSLGNGADTQYF. DNA for the CDR3: TGCGCCAGCAGCTTGGGGAATGGTGCAGATACGCAGTATTTT. V is TRBV5-1 and J is TRBJ2-3, with D uncertain. Deletions cut 0 bases from V and 4 bases from J, with 9 bases between. The CDR3 contains 14 residues. Germline assignment: CDR1 SGHRS and CDR2 YFSETQ.

This clonotype was recorded at least ten times. The chain carries TRBV6-1 and TRBJ1-1; D unresolved. This CDR3 region has 15 residues. Germline V gives CDR1 MNHNS, CDR2 SASEGT. V lost 5 bases to trimming and J lost 0 bases, with 13 bases between them. The CDR3 bases are TGTGCCAGCAGTACCAAACCTTCGATGAACACTGAAGCTTTCTTT. Encoded protein: CASSTKPSMNTEAFF.

There are many counts of this clonotype. The V and J genes are TRBV28 and TRBJ2-7; TRBD1 might be the D (5 bases). Trimming pared 5 bases from V and 1 base from J, leaving 24 bases between. CDR1 is MDHEN and CDR2 is SYDVKM in the germline V gene. CDR3 length: 18 residues. The CDR3: CASSPLYSQGPISYEQYF. The CDR3, as DNA: TGTGCCAGCAGTCCATTATATTCCCAGGGTCCGATATCCTACGAGCAGTACTTC.

The chain combines TRBV24-1 with TRBJ2-3; the match to TRBD2 covers 11 bases. This CDR3 is built from 16 residues. Looked up from germline, CDR1 is KGHDR and CDR2 is SFDVKD. V gave up 4 bases and J gave up 8 bases; unmatched junction bases: 10. CDR3 amino acids: CATSDILAGDGGTQYF. CDR3 DNA sequence: TGTGCCACCAGTGACATACTAGCGGGAGATGGAGGTACGCAGTATTTT.

This clonotype was observed a handful of times. The J gene is TRBJ1-2, the V gene TRBV7-2; D might be TRBD1 (5 bases). Germline V gene sequence: CDR1 SGHTA, CDR2 FQGNSA. CDR3 length: 15 amino acids. V was clipped by 1 base and J by 0 bases, with 9 bases between them. CDR3 in amino acids: CASSLVRVPNYGYTF. Here the CDR3 DNA reads TGTGCCAGCAGCTTAGTCAGGGTTCCTAACTATGGCTACACCTTC.

This clonotype was counted many times. The rearrangement uses TRBV2 and TRBJ1-1; possibly TRBD1 for D (5 bases). The CDR3 consists of 19 residues. The V end was cut by 2 bases, the J end by 0 bases, with 22 bases between. In germline, CDR1 is SNHLY, CDR2 FYNNEI. The DNA for the CDR3 is TGTGCCAGCAGTGAATTTGGGTTCGGGGCAGGGACTATGAACACTGAAGCTTTCTTT. This encodes CASSEFGFGAGTMNTEAFF.

This clonotype was recorded at least ten times. The chain links TRBV7-2 to TRBJ2-7; D gene ambiguous. V was cut by 5 bases and J by 5 bases, with 7 bases left in between. The CDR3 extends over 11 amino acids. Per germline, CDR1 SGHTA and CDR2 FQGNSA. The CDR3 reads CASSPWNEQYF. The CDR3 region has the DNA TGTGCCAGCAGCCCATGGAACGAGCAGTACTTC.